Listed below are T cell receptor beta chains from one sample, sequenced in a study of OX40 agonist ivuxolimab in advanced cancers. Repertoires were generated with immunoSEQ multiplex PCR, while TCRdb's copy carries only in-frame clones and drops some. The sample consists of tens of thousands of clones, 85% to 95% of them appearing once. The source material was CD4+ or CD8+ T cells sorted from blood, sampled in a trial of the OX40 agonist ivuxolimab. These receptors were collected from an adult with an advanced solid tumor such as melanoma, head and neck, liver or kidney cancer. The CDR3 runs from the conserved cysteine through the conserved F or W. D genes are given only for firm matches. Clone size, where shown, is once, few, many, or a class for clones that have expanded.

cdr3_nt cdr3_aa v_call clone_size d_call j_call
TGTGCCAGCAGCTTAGGCACAGCGGGGCCCAGGGCAGATACGCAGTATTTT CASSLGTAGPRADTQYF TRBV7-6 NA TRBD2 TRBJ2-3
TGTGCCAGCTCACTGGGACAGGGATCAAATTCACCCCTCCACTTT CASSLGQGSNSPLHF TRBV18 NA TRBD1 TRBJ1-6
TGTGCCATCAGTGGGACAGGGGGAAACACCGGGGAGCTGTTTTTT CAISGTGGNTGELFF TRBV10-3 NA TRBD1 TRBJ2-2
TGTGCCAGTAGTCCTGGCCCCAATTCACCCCTCCACTTT CASSPGPNSPLHF TRBV19 once NA TRBJ1-6
TGTGCCAGCACCAACTATGGGGAGCTGTTTTTT CASTNYGELFF TRBV7-2 NA NA TRBJ2-2
TGCGCCAGCAGCTTGGGACTAGCGGGCAATGAGCAGTTCTTC CASSLGLAGNEQFF TRBV5-1 once TRBD2 TRBJ2-1
TGTGCCAGTAGCGATCCAACAGGAAATAGCAATCAGCCCCAGCATTTT CASSDPTGNSNQPQHF TRBV19 NA NA TRBJ1-5
TGTGCCAGCAGTTTATTGGGGGGGCATGGCTACACCTTC CASSLLGGHGYTF TRBV27 NA NA TRBJ1-2
TGTGCCAGCAGTTCAGAGGCCTGGGGTAGGGTTGAAGCTTTCTTT CASSSEAWGRVEAFF TRBV28 NA NA TRBJ1-1
TGTGCCTGGGTTAGCGGGAGTACAGATACGCAGTATTTT CAWVSGSTDTQYF TRBV30 NA TRBD2 TRBJ2-3
TGTGCCACCAGTTCTGGACAGGGGGATGTGCCCCAGCATTTT CATSSGQGDVPQHF TRBV15 NA TRBD1 TRBJ1-5
TGTGCCAGCAGCTTAATCTGGGGAAAAGAGACCCAGTACTTC CASSLIWGKETQYF TRBV7-2 NA NA TRBJ2-5
TGTGCCAGCAGTTACCGCCAGGGGCAGAACACTGAAGCTTTCTTT CASSYRQGQNTEAFF TRBV6-6 NA NA TRBJ1-1
TGTGCCAGCAGCGTAGCCGCGGGAGGGTTCGCAGATACGCAGTATTTT CASSVAAGGFADTQYF TRBV9 NA TRBD2 TRBJ2-3
TGTGCCAGCTCACCACCGGACTTTAGCACCGGGGAGCTGTTTTTT CASSPPDFSTGELFF TRBV18 NA NA TRBJ2-2
TGTGCCACCACGTTGCCCTACGAGCAGTACTTC CATTLPYEQYF TRBV7-9 NA NA TRBJ2-7
TGTGCCAGTAGTGCCCGACTAGCCTCAAAGCCCGGGGAGCTGTTTTTT CASSARLASKPGELFF TRBV19 NA TRBD2 TRBJ2-2
TGTGCCAGCAGCTTTCGGACAGGGGAGGTACACGAGCAGTACTTC CASSFRTGEVHEQYF TRBV9 NA TRBD1 TRBJ2-7
TGTGCCAGCAGCTTAGCGGCGGGGGCCTCCTACAATGAGCAGTTCTTC CASSLAAGASYNEQFF TRBV11-2 once NA TRBJ2-1
TGCGCCAGCAGCCAAGATCGAGCTCCGGGACAGGGGATTTCCGAGCAGTACTTC CASSQDRAPGQGISEQYF TRBV4-1 NA TRBD1 TRBJ2-7
TGTGCCAGCAGCTTAGACCCAGGGGGGTTCTACGAGCAGTACTTC CASSLDPGGFYEQYF TRBV7-2 NA NA TRBJ2-7
TGTGCCAGCAGGCAGGGGGTTTCGGATCAGCCCCAGCATTTT CASRQGVSDQPQHF TRBV6-5 once TRBD1 TRBJ1-5
TGTGCCAGCAGCAAACTAGGGGGGGAAGAGACCCAGTACTTC CASSKLGGEETQYF TRBV5-5 NA NA TRBJ2-5
TGTGCCAGCAGCTTGAGGATGGGACAGAACACTGAAGCTTTCTTT CASSLRMGQNTEAFF TRBV5-5 NA NA TRBJ1-1
TGTGCCAGTCGGCAGGCCGGGGAGCTGTTTTTT CASRQAGELFF TRBV19 NA NA TRBJ2-2
TGTGCCAGCAGGCCTCCCGGGGGGCAGGGAAGCTATGGCTACACCTTC CASRPPGGQGSYGYTF TRBV2 once NA TRBJ1-2
TGTGCCAGCAGCTTGGACATGTATGAGCAGTTCTTC CASSLDMYEQFF TRBV5-6 NA NA TRBJ2-1
TGTGCCAGCAGTGTGGTGAACACTGAAGCTTTCTTT CASSVVNTEAFF TRBV6-1 NA NA TRBJ1-1
TGTGCATTGAGAGTGGACTCTGGAAACACCATATATTTT CALRVDSGNTIYF TRBV30 once NA TRBJ1-3
TGTGCCAGTAGCACCCGGCCCCAGCATTTT CASSTRPQHF TRBV19 NA NA TRBJ1-5
TGTGCCAGCAGCCAAGAGATCATACAGCGACAGGGTCGGCTTAACTATGGCTACACCTTC CASSQEIIQRQGRLNYGYTF TRBV4-2 NA TRBD1 TRBJ1-2
TGTGCAAGTCGCTTAGCGAAGAGCGGGAGGGCCTTGGAGACCCAGTACTTC CASRLAKSGRALETQYF TRBV12-2 NA NA TRBJ2-5
TGTGCCAGCAGTCGGTCAGGGTCTAGGGTCACCGGGGAGCTGTTTTTT CASSRSGSRVTGELFF TRBV5-6 NA NA TRBJ2-2
TGTGCCAGCAACCGGACTAGCAGATTAGCCAAAAACATTCAGTACTTC CASNRTSRLAKNIQYF TRBV21-1 NA NA TRBJ2-4
TGTGCCAGCAGCCCTGGGCCCGATGAAAGGAGTAACTATGGCTACACCTTC CASSPGPDERSNYGYTF TRBV7-3 NA NA TRBJ1-2
TGTGCCAGCAGTGCGCCGAATGAAAAACTGTTTTTT CASSAPNEKLFF TRBV25-1 NA NA TRBJ1-4